Listed below are T cell receptor beta chains from one sample, sequenced in a study of Graves' ophthalmopathy and Graves' hyperthyroidism. TCRdb redid the calling of the multiplex PCR reads with MiXCR, one entry per CDR3 protein. In the table there are hundreds of thousands of distinct CDR3 sequences, 45% of which are singletons. Sequenced: peripheral blood. These receptors all come from an adult man with Graves' ophthalmopathy. Both conserved end residues are part of each CDR3. Fields, in order: V gene, D gene, J gene, clone size, CDR3 protein, CDR3 DNA. A D gene is named only where the DNA matches it firmly. Expanded clones are given a class, and other clones once, few, many or no size at all.

>TRBV20-1|TRBD1|TRBJ2-2|.
CSAPRQGSDTGELFF
TGCAGTGCGCCCCGACAGGGGTCGGACACCGGGGAGCTGTTTTTT
>TRBV7-6|.|TRBJ1-5|.
CASSTTDGGNQPQHF
TGTGCCAGCAGCACCACCGACGGGGGCAATCAGCCCCAGCATTTT
>TRBV7-9|.|TRBJ2-6|many
CASSLTGNSGANVLTF
TGTGCCAGCAGCTTAACCGGGAATAGTGGGGCCAACGTCCTGACTTTC
>TRBV12-3/TRBV12-4|TRBD1|TRBJ1-2|.
CASSTWTGPNYGYTF
TGTGCCAGCAGCACCTGGACAGGGCCTAACTATGGCTACACCTTC
>TRBV7-3|.|TRBJ1-2|.
CASSRSVLDTGGYGYTF
TGTGCCAGCTCACGTAGTGTTTTGGACACCGGAGGCTATGGCTACACCTTC
>TRBV9|TRBD1|TRBJ1-6|.
CALGQALYNSPLHF
TGTGCTCTCGGACAGGCTCTTTATAATTCACCCCTCCACTTT
>TRBV29-1|.|TRBJ2-2|.
CSVETQNTGELFF
TGCAGCGTTGAGACTCAGAACACCGGGGAGCTGTTTTTT
>TRBV20-1|.|TRBJ2-5|.
CSARLAQETQYF
TGCAGTGCTAGACTAGCGCAAGAGACCCAGTACTTC
>TRBV20-1|TRBD2|TRBJ2-5|few
CSAPSGGKQETQYF
TGCAGTGCTCCTAGCGGGGGGAAGCAAGAGACCCAGTACTTC
>TRBV5-1|TRBD2|TRBJ2-7|.
CASRLSGGRAGEQYF
TGCGCCAGCAGGCTATCGGGCGGGAGGGCAGGCGAGCAGTACTTC
>TRBV6-2/TRBV6-3|.|TRBJ1-6|.
CASSGHFGNSPLHF
TGTGCCAGCAGTGGTCACTTCGGGAATTCACCCCTCCACTTT
>TRBV10-3|.|TRBJ1-5|.
CAISESLTRAAGYQPQHF
TGTGCCATCAGTGAGTCCCTAACACGGGCGGCAGGTTACCAGCCCCAGCATTTT
>TRBV12-3/TRBV12-4|.|TRBJ2-7|.
CASRQDIFFEQYF
TGTGCCAGCAGACAGGACATCTTCTTCGAGCAGTACTTC
>TRBV29-1|.|TRBJ2-7|.
CSVVGGRWQGNPLSYEQYF
TGCAGCGTTGTGGGGGGTCGATGGCAGGGAAACCCACTCTCCTACGAGCAGTACTTC
>TRBV2|TRBD1|TRBJ1-6|.
CAPQRGDRDSPLHF
TGTGCGCCGCAGCGGGGGGACAGGGATTCACCCCTCCACTTT
>TRBV11-2|.|TRBJ2-5|few
CASSMYMTETQYF
TGTGCCAGCAGCATGTATATGACGGAGACCCAGTACTTC
>TRBV5-1|TRBD1|TRBJ1-2|many
CASSQGQGNYGYTF
TGCGCCAGCAGCCAGGGACAGGGGAACTATGGCTACACCTTC
>TRBV20-1|TRBD2|TRBJ2-5|.
CSARSLAGGPEETQYF
TGCAGTGCTAGATCACTAGCGGGGGGGCCTGAAGAGACCCAGTACTTC
>TRBV7-9|.|TRBJ2-7|few
CASSLAQGGEQYF
TGTGCCAGCAGCTTAGCGCAGGGAGGCGAGCAGTACTTC
>TRBV6-1|.|TRBJ2-5|.
CASSGLETQYF
TGTGCCAGCAGTGGGCTGGAGACCCAGTACTTC
>TRBV29-1|.|TRBJ1-2|.
CSGGGGPGYGYTF
TGCAGCGGCGGTGGGGGGCCAGGGTATGGCTACACCTTC
>TRBV5-6|.|TRBJ1-2|.
CASSLNWEGYTF
TGTGCCAGCAGCCTCAACTGGGAGGGCTACACCTTC
>TRBV5-6|TRBD1|TRBJ1-5|.
CASSGQGLKEHF
TGTGCCAGCAGCGGACAGGGCCTCAAAGAGCATTTT
>TRBV12-3/TRBV12-4|TRBD1|TRBJ1-5|.
CASSLGTGANQPQHF
TGTGCCAGCAGTCTCGGTACAGGGGCCAATCAGCCCCAGCATTTT
>TRBV2|.|TRBJ2-6|many
CASTKSLGGILTF
TGTGCCAGCACCAAAAGCTTAGGAGGGATACTGACTTTC
>TRBV7-2|.|TRBJ2-2|.
CASRSPAGRTGELFF
TGTGCCAGCAGGTCGCCGGCAGGGCGCACCGGGGAGCTGTTTTTT
>TRBV24-1|.|TRBJ1-2|many
CATSDGRNYGYTF
TGTGCCACCAGTGACGGCAGGAACTATGGCTACACCTTC
>TRBV7-9|.|TRBJ1-1|few
CASSPRENTEAFF
TGTGCCAGCAGCCCCCGTGAGAACACTGAAGCTTTCTTT
>TRBV5-6|.|TRBJ1-1|.
CASSYGAVSEAFF
TGTGCCAGCAGCTACGGGGCGGTTAGCGAAGCTTTCTTT
>TRBV2|TRBD2|TRBJ2-7|.
CASSDAGGVYEQYF
TGTGCCAGCAGTGATGCGGGAGGGGTCTACGAGCAGTACTTC
>TRBV12-3/TRBV12-4|.|TRBJ2-7|.
CASSRNREPYEQYF
TGTGCCAGCAGCCGTAACCGGGAGCCCTACGAGCAGTACTTC
>TRBV3-1|.|TRBJ2-2|.
CASSAQGGGTGELFF
TGTGCCAGCAGCGCACAGGGAGGTGGCACCGGGGAGCTGTTTTTT
>TRBV10-1|.|TRBJ1-1|.
CASSDPLGRGKAFF
TGCGCCAGCAGTGACCCTCTAGGGCGGGGAAAAGCTTTCTTT
>TRBV9|.|TRBJ2-6|many
CASSVAQDSSGANVLTF
TGTGCCAGCAGCGTAGCCCAGGACAGCTCTGGGGCCAACGTCCTGACTTTC
>TRBV7-8|TRBD2|TRBJ2-7|.
CASSLARGSHEQYF
TGTGCCAGCAGCTTAGCGCGGGGGTCCCACGAGCAGTACTTC
>TRBV29-1|.|TRBJ1-1|many
CSVSRDTEAFF
TGCAGCGTTAGTAGGGACACTGAAGCTTTCTTT
>TRBV3-1|.|TRBJ1-2|.
CASSQDSTLATNYGYTF
TGTGCCAGCAGCCAAGATTCGACACTTGCCACTAACTATGGCTACACCTTC
>TRBV5-6|.|TRBJ2-7|.
CASSLQNGDYEQYF
TGTGCCAGCAGCTTGCAGAATGGGGACTACGAGCAGTACTTC
>TRBV10-2|.|TRBJ2-2|few
CASSEFFATNTGELFF
TGCGCCAGCAGTGAGTTCTTTGCCACGAACACCGGGGAGCTGTTTTTT
>TRBV12-3/TRBV12-4|TRBD2|TRBJ2-7|.
CASSPPGLDFYEQYF
TGTGCCAGCAGTCCTCCGGGACTAGATTTCTACGAGCAGTACTTC
>TRBV5-1|TRBD1|TRBJ2-7|.
CASSATGPPYEQYF
TGCGCCAGCAGCGCGACAGGGCCCCCCTACGAGCAGTACTTC
>TRBV11-2|TRBD1|TRBJ1-1|.
CASSESGTGGNTEAFF
TGTGCCAGCAGTGAAAGTGGGACAGGGGGGAACACTGAAGCTTTCTTT
>TRBV5-6|TRBD2|TRBJ2-1|.
CASSLEGRGRFNEQFF
TGTGCCAGCAGCTTGGAAGGGAGGGGCCGTTTCAATGAGCAGTTCTTC
>TRBV9|TRBD2|TRBJ2-7|.
CASSVAGRAYEQYF
TGTGCCAGCAGCGTGGCCGGGAGGGCATACGAGCAGTACTTC
>TRBV12-3/TRBV12-4|.|TRBJ1-4|few
CASRRLGNEKLFF
TGTGCCAGCAGGAGGTTGGGAAATGAAAAACTGTTTTTT
>TRBV19|TRBD1|TRBJ1-5|.
CASSMGDSSNQPQHF
TGTGCCAGTAGTATGGGGGACAGCAGCAATCAGCCCCAGCATTTT
>TRBV7-2|TRBD1|TRBJ1-3|few
CASSLLQGARGNTIYF
TGTGCCAGCAGCTTGTTACAGGGGGCGAGAGGAAACACCATATATTTT
>TRBV2|TRBD1|TRBJ1-6|few
CASIPGQGGNSPLHF
TGTGCCAGCATCCCTGGACAGGGCGGTAATTCACCCCTCCACTTT
>TRBV10-2|.|TRBJ1-2|many
CASSGQANDYGYTF
TGCGCCAGCAGTGGACAGGCGAACGACTATGGCTACACCTTC
>TRBV2|.|TRBJ1-4|.
CASSDSRVITGRDEKLFF
TGTGCCAGCAGTGACTCTCGAGTCATTACGGGAAGGGATGAAAAACTGTTTTTT
>TRBV27|.|TRBJ1-4|.
CASSLEHREKLFF
TGTGCCAGCAGTCTTGAACATAGGGAAAAACTGTTTTTT
>TRBV29-1|.|TRBJ1-1|many
CSGGVLMNTEAFF
TGCAGCGGAGGGGTTCTCATGAACACTGAAGCTTTCTTT
>TRBV10-3|.|TRBJ2-7|.
CAISARNGPGHPYEQYF
TGTGCCATCAGTGCTAGAAATGGTCCGGGGCACCCCTACGAGCAGTACTTC
>TRBV15|.|TRBJ1-5|many
CATSRMQGRGQPQHF
TGTGCCACCAGCAGAATGCAGGGTAGAGGTCAGCCCCAGCATTTT
>TRBV24-1|TRBD1|TRBJ1-2|many
CATSDSPDRAYTF
TGTGCCACCAGTGATTCCCCGGACAGGGCCTACACCTTC
>TRBV10-3|.|TRBJ1-2|many
CAISESYRPQEQYGYTF
TGTGCCATCAGTGAGTCGTACAGGCCGCAAGAGCAGTATGGCTACACCTTC
>TRBV24-1|TRBD1|TRBJ2-2|.
CATSDPARTGGGELFF
TGTGCCACCAGTGATCCAGCGCGGACAGGGGGCGGGGAGCTGTTTTTT
>TRBV20-1|.|TRBJ1-6|.
CSARGFAVNSPLHF
TGCAGTGCTAGAGGGTTTGCAGTTAATTCACCCCTCCACTTT
>TRBV2|.|TRBJ1-2|.
CARRRTSGVGYYGYTF
TGTGCCAGACGGCGGACTAGCGGGGTAGGGTACTATGGCTACACCTTC